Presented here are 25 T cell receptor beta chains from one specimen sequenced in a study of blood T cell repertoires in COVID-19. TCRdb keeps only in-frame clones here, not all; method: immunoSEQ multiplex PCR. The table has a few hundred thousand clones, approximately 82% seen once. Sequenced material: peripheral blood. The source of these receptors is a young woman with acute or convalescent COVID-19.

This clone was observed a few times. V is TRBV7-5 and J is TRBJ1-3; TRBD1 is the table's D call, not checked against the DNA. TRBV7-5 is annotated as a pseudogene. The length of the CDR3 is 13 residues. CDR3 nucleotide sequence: TGTGCCGGGGACAGGGGTCCTCGGGACACCATATATTTT. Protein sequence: CAGDRGPRDTIYF.

CDR3 loop: CASTYSGSSYNEQFF. The CDR3 DNA reads as TGTGCCAGTACCTATAGCGGGAGCTCCTACAATGAGCAGTTCTTC. V gene TRBV19 combines with J gene TRBJ2-1, with 9 bases matching TRBD2. The CDR3 is 15 amino acids. Losses at the gene ends were 7 bases for V and 0 bases for J; bases not matched to a gene: 4. CDR1 LNHDA and CDR2 SQIVND come from the germline V gene (reference sequence).

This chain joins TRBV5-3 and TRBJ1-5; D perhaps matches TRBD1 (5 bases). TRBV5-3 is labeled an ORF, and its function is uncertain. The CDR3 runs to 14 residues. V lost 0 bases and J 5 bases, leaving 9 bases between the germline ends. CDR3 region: CARSLATGYQPQHF. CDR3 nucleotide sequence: TGTGCCAGAAGCTTGGCCACAGGCTATCAGCCCCAGCATTTT.

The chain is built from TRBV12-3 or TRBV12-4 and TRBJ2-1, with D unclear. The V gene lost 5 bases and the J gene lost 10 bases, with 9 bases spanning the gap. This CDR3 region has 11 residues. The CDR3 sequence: CASSLLREQFF. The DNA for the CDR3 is TGTGCCAGCAGTCTACTGAGGGAGCAGTTCTTC.

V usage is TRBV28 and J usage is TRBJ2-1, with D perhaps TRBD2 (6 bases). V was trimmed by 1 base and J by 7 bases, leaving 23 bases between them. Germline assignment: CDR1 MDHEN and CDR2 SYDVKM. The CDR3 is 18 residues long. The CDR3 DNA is TGTGCCAGCAGTTTATCAGTGGGACTGGGGAGTTTGGGGAATGAGCAGTTCTTC. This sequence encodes CASSLSVGLGSLGNEQFF.

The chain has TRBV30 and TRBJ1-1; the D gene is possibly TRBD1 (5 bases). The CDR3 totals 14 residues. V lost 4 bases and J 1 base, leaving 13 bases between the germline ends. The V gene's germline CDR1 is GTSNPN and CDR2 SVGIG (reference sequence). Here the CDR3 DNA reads TGTGCCTGGAAGGTAGGACACACGAACACTGAAGCTTTCTTT. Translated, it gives CAWKVGHTNTEAFF.

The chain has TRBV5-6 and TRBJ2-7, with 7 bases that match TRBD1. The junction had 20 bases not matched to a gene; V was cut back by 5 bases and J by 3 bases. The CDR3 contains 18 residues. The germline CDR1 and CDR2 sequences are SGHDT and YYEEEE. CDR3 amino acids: CASSPYARGRLILYEQYF. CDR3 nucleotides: TGTGCCAGCAGTCCCTACGCCAGGGGGAGACTAATTCTCTACGAGCAGTACTTC.

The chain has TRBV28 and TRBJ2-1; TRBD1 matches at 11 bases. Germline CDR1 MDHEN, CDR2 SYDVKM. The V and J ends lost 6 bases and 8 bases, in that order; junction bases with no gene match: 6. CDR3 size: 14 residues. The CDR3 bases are TGTGCCAGCAGCGGGACAGGGGGGCCCCATGAGCAGTTCTTC. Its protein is CASSGTGGPHEQFF.

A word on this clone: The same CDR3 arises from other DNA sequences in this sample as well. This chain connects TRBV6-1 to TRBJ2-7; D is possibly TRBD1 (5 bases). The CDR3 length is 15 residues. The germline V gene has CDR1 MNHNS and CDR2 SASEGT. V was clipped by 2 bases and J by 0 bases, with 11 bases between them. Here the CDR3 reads CASSEPGQGSYEQYF. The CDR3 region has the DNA TGTGCCAGCAGTGAACCGGGTCAGGGCTCCTACGAGCAGTACTTC.

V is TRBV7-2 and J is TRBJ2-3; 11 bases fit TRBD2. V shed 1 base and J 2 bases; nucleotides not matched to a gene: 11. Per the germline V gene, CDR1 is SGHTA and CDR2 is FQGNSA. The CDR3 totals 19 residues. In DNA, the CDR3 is TGTGCCAGCAGCTTAGGTCAGGCACGACTAGCGGGACTCACAGATACGCAGTATTTT. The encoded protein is CASSLGQARLAGLTDTQYF.

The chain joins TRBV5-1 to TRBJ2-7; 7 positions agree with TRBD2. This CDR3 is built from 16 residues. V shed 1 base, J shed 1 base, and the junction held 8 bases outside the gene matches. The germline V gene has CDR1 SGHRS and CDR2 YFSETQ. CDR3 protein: CASSLKVVGGSYEQYF. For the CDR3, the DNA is TGCGCCAGCAGCTTGAAGGTAGTGGGAGGGTCCTACGAGCAGTACTTC.

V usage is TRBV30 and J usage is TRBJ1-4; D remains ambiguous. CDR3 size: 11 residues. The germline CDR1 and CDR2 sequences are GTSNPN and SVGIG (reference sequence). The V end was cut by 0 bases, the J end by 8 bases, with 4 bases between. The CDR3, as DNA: TGTGCCTGGAGTGTGAGGGAAAAACTGTTTTTT. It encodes CAWSVREKLFF. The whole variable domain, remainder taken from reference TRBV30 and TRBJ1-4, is SQTIHQWPATLVQPVGSPLSLECTVEGTSNPNLYWYRQAAGRGLQLLFYSVGIGQISSEVPQNLSASRPQDRQFILSSKKLLLSDSGFYLCAWSVREKLFFGSGTQLSVL.

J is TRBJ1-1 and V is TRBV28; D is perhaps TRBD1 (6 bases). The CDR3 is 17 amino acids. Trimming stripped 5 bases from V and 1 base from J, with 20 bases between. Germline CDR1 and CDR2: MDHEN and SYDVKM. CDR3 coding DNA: TGTGCCAGCAGTCGGGGGTTGGGGGGGCGCAGGAACACTGAAGCTTTCTTT. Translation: CASSRGLGGRRNTEAFF.

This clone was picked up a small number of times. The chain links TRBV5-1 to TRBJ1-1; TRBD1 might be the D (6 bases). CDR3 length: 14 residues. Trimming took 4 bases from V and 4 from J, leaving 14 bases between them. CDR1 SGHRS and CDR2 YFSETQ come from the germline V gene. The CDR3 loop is CASSHPQGLTEAFF. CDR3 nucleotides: TGCGCCAGCAGCCATCCCCAGGGGCTCACTGAAGCTTTCTTT.

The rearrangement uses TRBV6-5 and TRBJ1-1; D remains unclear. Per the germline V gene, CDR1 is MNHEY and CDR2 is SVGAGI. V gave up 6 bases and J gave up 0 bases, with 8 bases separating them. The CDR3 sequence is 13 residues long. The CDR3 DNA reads TGTGCCAGCAGCCCCCAGGTGAACACTGAAGCTTTCTTT. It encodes CASSPQVNTEAFF.

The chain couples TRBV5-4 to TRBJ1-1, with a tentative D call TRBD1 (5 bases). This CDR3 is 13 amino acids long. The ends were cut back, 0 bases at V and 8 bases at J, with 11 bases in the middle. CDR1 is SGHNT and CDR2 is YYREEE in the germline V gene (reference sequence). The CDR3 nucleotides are TGTGCCAGCAGCTTGGTACAGGCTAAAGAAGCTTTCTTT. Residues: CASSLVQAKEAFF.

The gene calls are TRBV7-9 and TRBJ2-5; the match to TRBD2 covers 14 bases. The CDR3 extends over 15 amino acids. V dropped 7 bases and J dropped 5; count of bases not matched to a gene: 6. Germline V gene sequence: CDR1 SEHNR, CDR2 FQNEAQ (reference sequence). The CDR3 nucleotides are TGTGCCAGCACCCTGGGGACTAGCGGGAGTGAGACCCAGTACTTC. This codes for CASTLGTSGSETQYF.

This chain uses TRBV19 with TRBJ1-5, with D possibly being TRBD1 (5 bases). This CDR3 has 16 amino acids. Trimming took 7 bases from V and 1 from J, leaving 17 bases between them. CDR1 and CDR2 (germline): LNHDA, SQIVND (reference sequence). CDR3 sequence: CASTTSAGGSNQPQHF. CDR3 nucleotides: TGTGCCAGTACAACCTCCGCGGGGGGGAGCAATCAGCCCCAGCATTTT.

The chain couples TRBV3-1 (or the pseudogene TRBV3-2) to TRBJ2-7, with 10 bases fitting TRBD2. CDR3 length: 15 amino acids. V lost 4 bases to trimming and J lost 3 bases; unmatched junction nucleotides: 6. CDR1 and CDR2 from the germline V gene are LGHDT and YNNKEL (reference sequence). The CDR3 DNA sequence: TGTGCCAGCAGCCCCACTAGCGGGGACGTCTACGAGCAGTACTTC. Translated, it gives CASSPTSGDVYEQYF.

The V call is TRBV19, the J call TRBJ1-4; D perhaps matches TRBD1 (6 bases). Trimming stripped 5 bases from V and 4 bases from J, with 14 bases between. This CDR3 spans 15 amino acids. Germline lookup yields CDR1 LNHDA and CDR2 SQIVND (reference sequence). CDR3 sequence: CASSPRTDFNEKLFF. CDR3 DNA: TGTGCCAGTAGTCCTCGGACAGACTTTAATGAAAAACTGTTTTTT.

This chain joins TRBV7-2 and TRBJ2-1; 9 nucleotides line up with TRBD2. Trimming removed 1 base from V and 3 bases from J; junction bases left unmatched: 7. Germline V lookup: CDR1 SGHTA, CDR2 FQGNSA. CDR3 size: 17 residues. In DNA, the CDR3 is TGTGCCAGCAGCTTAGGTTCTAGCGGGACCCACTACAATGAGCAGTTCTTC. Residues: CASSLGSSGTHYNEQFF.

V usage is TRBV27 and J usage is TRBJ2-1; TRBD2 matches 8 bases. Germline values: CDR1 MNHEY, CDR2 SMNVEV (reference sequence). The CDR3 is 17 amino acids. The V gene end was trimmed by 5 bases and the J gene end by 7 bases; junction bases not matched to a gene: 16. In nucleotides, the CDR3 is TGTGCCAGCAGTCCCTCATCGGGGGGGAGGGGGAGGAATGAGCAGTTCTTC. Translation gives CASSPSSGGRGRNEQFF.

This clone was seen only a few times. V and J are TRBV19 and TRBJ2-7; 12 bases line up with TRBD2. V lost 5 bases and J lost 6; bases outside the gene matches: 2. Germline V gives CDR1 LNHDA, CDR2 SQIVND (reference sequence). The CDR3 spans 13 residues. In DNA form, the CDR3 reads TGTGCCAGTAGTGTGACTAGCGGGAGCGAGCAGTACTTC. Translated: CASSVTSGSEQYF.

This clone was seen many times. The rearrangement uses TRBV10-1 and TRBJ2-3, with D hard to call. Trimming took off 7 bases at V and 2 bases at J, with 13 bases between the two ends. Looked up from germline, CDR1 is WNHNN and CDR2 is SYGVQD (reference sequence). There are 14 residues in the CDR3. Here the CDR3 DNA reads TGCGCCAGCACCCAACTACGCCCCACAGATACGCAGTATTTT. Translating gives CASTQLRPTDTQYF.

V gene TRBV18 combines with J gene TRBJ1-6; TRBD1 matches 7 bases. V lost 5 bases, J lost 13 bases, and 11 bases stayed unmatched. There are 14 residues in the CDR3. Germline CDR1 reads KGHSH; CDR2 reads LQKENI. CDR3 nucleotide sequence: TGTGCCAGCTCAGCCCGGGACAGCTTTTCCCCCCTCCACTTT. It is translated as CASSARDSFSPLHF.